This T cell receptor (beta chain) emerged from a study of shared clonotypes between healthy human individuals. On the study more broadly: Each donor's CD4 naive and CD4 memory cells filled three plates apiece, CD8 naive two, and CD8 memory one.

Points from the study as a whole: Only blood underwent sampling, and tissue repertoires likely differ.

Turning to this clone: Its antigen is unidentified.

A CD45RA-negative memory subset and a CD45RA+ naive subset were separated from the CD4+ cells. Repertoires were generated with immunoSEQ multiplex PCR, while TCRdb's copy carries only in-frame clones and drops some. The data contain more than 2 million clones, around 95% of them singletons. The specimen was naive CD4+ T cells sorted from blood. Subset noted: CD45RA+ positively selected. This sequence originates from a man younger than 35 in good health.

CDR3 amino acids: CASSPLSLGSFYHEQYF. As DNA, the CDR3 is TGTGCCAGCAGCCCCCTGAGTTTGGGGAGTTTTTATCACGAGCAGTACTTC. The chain links TRBV11-2 to TRBJ2-7; perhaps TRBD2 as D (5 bases). The V end was cut by 5 bases, the J end by 5 bases, with 25 bases between. CDR3 size: 17 residues. Germline CDR1 is SGHAT and CDR2 is FQNNGV.